This T cell receptor (beta chain) is drawn from a study of CD8 T cells in ankylosing spondylitis. Overall study findings and caveats: Some of these motif variants have turned up before, in reports on reactive arthritis synovial fluid and blood.

CDR1 and CDR2 (germline): MDHEN, SYDVKM. The V end lost 2 bases, the J end lost 7 bases, and 11 bases lay between the germline ends. The CDR3 has 13 residues. TCRdb processed the 5' RACE reads anew with MiXCR; each CDR3 protein has one entry. The sample contains 250,000 to 350,000 distinct CDR3 sequences, around 19% of which appear only once. This clonotype was seen a handful of times. Its antigen remains unknown. The V and J genes are TRBV28 and TRBJ1-2, with unresolved D. What was sequenced was blood, either unsorted or a sorted T cell fraction (not recorded which). This receptor was obtained from a male donor with ankylosing spondylitis or in good health (not recorded which). CDR3 in amino acids: CASSLNPLGGYTF. CDR3 nucleotide sequence: TGTGCCAGCAGTTTAAACCCCCTAGGTGGCTACACCTTC.